The 16 T cell receptor beta chains below come from one sample, sequenced in a study of CD8 T cells in Susac syndrome. Random hexamers were used to reverse transcribe an amount of about 0.45 to 1 ug RNA. Using its own MiXCR run on the immunoSEQ multiplex PCR reads, TCRdb lists one record per CDR3 protein. The table has about 80,000 distinct CDR3 sequences, approximately 94% seen once. The material sequenced was CD8+ T cells from PBMCs. The receptor set was obtained from a human donor in good health.

This clonotype was recorded only once. As DNA, the CDR3 is TGTGCCAGCAGCGGGGACAGGAACACTGAAGCTTTCTTT. This sequence encodes CASSGDRNTEAFF. This chain joins TRBV5-4 and TRBJ1-1; 7 bases agree with TRBD1. Germline assignment: CDR1 SGHNT and CDR2 YYREEE (reference sequence). This CDR3 is 13 amino acids long. V shed 4 bases and J 1 base; nucleotides not matched to a gene: 1.

The chain uses TRBV5-6 and TRBJ1-1; D not certain. The CDR3 has 15 amino acids. The V end lost 3 bases, the J end lost 2 bases, and 14 bases lay between the germline ends. Germline CDR1 and CDR2: SGHDT and YYEEEE. The CDR3 region is CASSSIQQSNTEAFF. The CDR3 nucleotides read TGTGCCAGCAGCTCCATTCAACAGTCCAACACTGAAGCTTTCTTT.

This chain uses TRBV7-2 with TRBJ2-7, with 12 positions matching TRBD2. Trimming cost V 4 bases and J 5 bases; bases outside gene matches: 9. CDR3 length: 16 amino acids. Germline V gene lookup returns CDR1 SGHTA and CDR2 FQGNSA. The CDR3 region has the DNA TGTGCCAGCAGCTCTATACTAGCGGGGGGCGGGCACGAGCAGTACTTC. This sequence encodes CASSSILAGGGHEQYF.

The chain carries TRBV7-6 and TRBJ1-1, with D unresolved. CDR3 length: 15 amino acids. V dropped 0 bases and J dropped 8 bases, with 16 bases sitting between them. Germline-derived CDR1 and CDR2 are SGHVS and FNYEAQ. CDR3 sequence: CASSLASESYREAFF. CDR3 DNA: TGTGCCAGCAGCTTAGCCTCCGAGAGTTACAGAGAAGCTTTCTTT.

V gene TRBV2 combines with J gene TRBJ2-7; TRBD2 matches at 8 bases. Germline loops: CDR1 SNHLY, CDR2 FYNNEI. Trimming took 4 bases from V and 3 from J; bases not matched to a gene: 5. This CDR3 has 14 residues. The DNA of the CDR3 is TGTGCCAGCAGTGCGGGAGGGTCGGGCTACGAGCAGTACTTC. Encoded protein: CASSAGGSGYEQYF.

This rearrangement joins TRBV11-1 to TRBJ2-3; a weak D match, TRBD2 (6 bases). The V and J ends lost 2 bases and 0 bases respectively, with 15 bases between them. Per germline, CDR1 SGHAT and CDR2 FQDESV (reference sequence). The CDR3 is 17 residues long. CDR3 region: CASSLWGEDTSTDTQYF. The CDR3 DNA is TGTGCCAGCAGCTTATGGGGGGAGGACACCAGCACAGATACGCAGTATTTT.

The V call is TRBV27, the J call TRBJ2-7; 10 positions match TRBD2. The ends lost 10 bases at V and 2 bases at J; junction bases unmatched: 8. Germline CDR1 and CDR2: MNHEY and SMNVEV (reference sequence). The CDR3 loop spans 14 amino acids. The CDR3 reads CATRIAGGPYEQYV. As DNA, the CDR3 is TGTGCCACCCGAATAGCGGGAGGTCCCTACGAGCAGTACGTC.

This clonotype was found once. The V and J genes are TRBV7-8 and TRBJ1-3, with D possibly matching TRBD1 (5 bases). In germline, CDR1 is SGHVS, CDR2 FQNEAQ. CDR3 size: 19 residues. V was clipped by 4 bases and J by 5 bases, with 27 bases between them. CDR3 nucleotides: TGTGCCAGCAGCTCCCTCCGGGGGGGGGATAGGAAAGGACGAAACACCATATATTTT. Protein sequence: CASSSLRGGDRKGRNTIYF.

The table lists this clonotype with a count of one. The chain employs TRBV7-9 and TRBJ2-1; 9 bases are a match to TRBD2. Trimming cost V 4 bases and J 0 bases; bases outside gene matches: 4. Germline V gene lookup returns CDR1 SEHNR and CDR2 FQNEAQ (reference sequence). The CDR3 totals 16 residues. This CDR3 reads CASSYGSGSSYNEQFF. The DNA for the CDR3 is TGTGCCAGCAGCTACGGTAGCGGGAGCTCCTACAATGAGCAGTTCTTC.

The CDR3 DNA is TGTGCCAGCAGTTTGGGGGCCCCACACGATACGCAGTATTTT. This translates into CASSLGAPHDTQYF. The genes are TRBV12-3 or TRBV12-4 and TRBJ2-3; TRBD1 is a possible D gene (6 bases). Trimming cost V 3 bases and J 6 bases, with 13 bases left between them. CDR3 size: 14 residues.

The rearrangement joins TRBV9 to TRBJ1-1, with a tentative D call TRBD1 (5 bases). The CDR3 extends over 14 amino acids. The V end lost 0 bases, the J end lost 4 bases, and 10 bases lay between the germline ends. Germline V gene lookup returns CDR1 SGDLS and CDR2 YYNGEE. This chain's CDR3 is CASSVGGARTEAFF. DNA of the CDR3: TGTGCCAGCAGCGTAGGAGGGGCTCGCACTGAAGCTTTCTTT.

The chain joins TRBV20-1 to TRBJ2-7; the D gene is possibly TRBD2 (5 bases). CDR1 is DFQATT, CDR2 SNEGSKA, per germline (reference sequence). Trimming took 3 bases from V and 5 from J, leaving 23 bases between them. The CDR3 totals 16 residues. CDR3 nucleotide sequence: TGCAGTGCTAGGGCACCCGCCCGGGAAGCTTCCGACGAGCAGTACTTC. This encodes CSARAPAREASDEQYF.

This chain uses TRBV15 with TRBJ2-1; 7 positions match TRBD1. J was trimmed by 2 bases and V by 5 bases; bases with no gene match: 9. This CDR3 has 16 residues. CDR1 LNHNV and CDR2 YYDKDF come from the germline V gene (reference sequence). In DNA form, the CDR3 reads TGTGCCACCAGCTCTCGGGACAGCGGAACCTACAATGAGCAGTTCTTC. Translating it yields CATSSRDSGTYNEQFF.

Only one count was recorded for this clonotype. CDR3 protein: CASSLLRPWEQYF. CDR3 DNA sequence: TGTGCCAGCAGCTTGCTTAGGCCCTGGGAGCAGTACTTC. V usage is TRBV5-6 and J usage is TRBJ2-7, with unresolved D. CDR1 and CDR2 from the germline V gene are SGHDT and YYEEEE. This CDR3 contains 13 residues. Trimming left V 1 base short and J 7 bases short, with 12 bases between.

The chain carries TRBV4-1 and TRBJ1-2; TRBD1 aligns across 12 bases. Germline V CDR1 and CDR2: MGHRA, YSYEKL. This CDR3 spans 16 amino acids. Unmatched junction bases numbered 3, after V lost 1 base and J lost 3 bases. This CDR3 reads CASSQVGTGGYYGYTF. In nucleotides, the CDR3 is TGCGCCAGCAGCCAAGTCGGGACAGGGGGCTACTATGGCTACACCTTC.

This chain links TRBV9 with TRBJ1-1; D perhaps matches TRBD1 (5 bases). CDR3 length equals 15 residues. Germline V gene sequence: CDR1 SGDLS, CDR2 YYNGEE. The V and J ends lost 2 bases and 5 bases respectively, with 16 bases between them. The CDR3, as DNA: TGTGCCAGCAGCGTCTCCCGGGGCTTTGGAACTGAAGCTTTCTTT. This sequence encodes CASSVSRGFGTEAFF. The whole variable domain, filled in from reference TRBV9 and TRBJ1-1, reads DSGVTQTPKHLITATGQRVTLRCSPRSGDLSVYWYQQSLDQGLQFLIQYYNGEERAKGNILERFSAQQFPDLHSELNLSSLELGDSALYFCASSVSRGFGTEAFFGQGTRLTVV.